This is a list of T cell receptor beta chains from one sample in a study of somatic mutations in cytotoxic T cells in rheumatoid arthritis. Assay used: immunoSEQ multiplex PCR; TCRdb lists only in-frame clones, some missing. The sample yields 19,000 or so clones, approximately 87% seen once. The sequenced sample consisted of CD8+ T cells sorted from blood. Source of these receptors: a man aged 35 to 55 in good health. CDR3s include the opening cysteine and the closing phenylalanine or tryptophan. A D gene is named only where the DNA matches it firmly. Size values are once, few and many counts, or a class for expanded clones, and some rows have none.

.	TRBV7-9	14	TRBJ2-2	.	CASSLFVGTGELFF	TGTGCCAGCAGCTTATTCGTGGGCACCGGGGAGCTGTTTTTT
TRBD2	TRBV28	14	TRBJ2-2	medium-sized	CASSMTSATGELFF	TGTGCCAGCAGTATGACTAGCGCCACCGGGGAGCTGTTTTTT
.	TRBV14	12	TRBJ2-1	.	CASSPHLDEQFF	TGTGCCAGCAGCCCACACCTCGATGAGCAGTTCTTC
.	TRBV2	14	TRBJ2-5	.	CASSEGRNQETQYF	TGTGCCAGCAGTGAGGGTCGGAACCAAGAGACCCAGTACTTC
.	TRBV28	14	TRBJ1-1	.	CASSFTRASAEAFF	TGTGCCAGCAGTTTCACAAGGGCCTCGGCTGAAGCTTTCTTT
.	TRBV27	13	TRBJ1-2	.	CASSPERTYGYTF	TGTGCCAGCAGCCCTGAAAGAACCTATGGCTACACCTTC
.	TRBV9	16	TRBJ2-4	.	CASSVGLTIAKNIQYF	TGTGCCAGCAGCGTAGGACTGACTATAGCCAAAAACATTCAGTACTTC
TRBD2	TRBV23-1	15	TRBJ2-3	.	CASRPDGGGADTQYF	TGCGCCAGCAGACCGGACGGCGGGGGAGCAGATACGCAGTATTTT
.	TRBV11-2	13	TRBJ2-3	.	CASSWASTDTQYF	TGTGCCAGCAGCTGGGCTAGCACAGATACGCAGTATTTT
.	TRBV4-1	15	TRBJ1-5	.	CASSQDSGRGQPQHF	TGCGCCAGCAGCCAAGATTCCGGGAGGGGACAGCCCCAGCATTTT
TRBD2	TRBV27	15	TRBJ2-1	.	CASSALAGAWNEQFF	TGTGCCAGCAGTGCACTAGCGGGGGCGTGGAATGAGCAGTTCTTC
.	TRBV28	11	TRBJ2-7	.	CASSPWREQYF	TGTGCCAGCTCCCCTTGGCGCGAGCAGTACTTC
.	TRBV7-9	16	TRBJ2-1	.	CASSLAWGDDYNEQFF	TGTGCCAGCAGCTTAGCGTGGGGAGACGATTACAATGAGCAGTTCTTC
.	TRBV11-2	15	TRBJ2-3	.	CASSFQPGAGDTQYF	TGTGCCAGCAGCTTTCAACCGGGAGCTGGAGATACGCAGTATTTT
TRBD1	TRBV7-9	15	TRBJ1-2	.	CASSVGTGDGYGYTF	TGTGCCAGCAGCGTAGGGACAGGGGATGGCTATGGCTACACCTTC
TRBD1	TRBV28	17	TRBJ2-7	.	CASSFPPGQILGSEQYF	TGTGCCAGCAGTTTTCCCCCGGGACAGATTCTCGGATCCGAGCAGTACTTC
.	TRBV7-9	19	TRBJ2-1	.	CASSLARVQERSSYNEQFF	TGTGCCAGCAGCTTAGCGCGGGTACAGGAGCGGAGCTCCTACAATGAGCAGTTCTTC
.	TRBV5-5	15	TRBJ2-3	.	CASSPPLRPTDTQYF	TGTGCCAGCAGCCCCCCCCTGCGGCCCACAGATACGCAGTATTTT
TRBD1	TRBV5-1	17	TRBJ1-4	.	CASSRDDRTGINEKLFF	TGCGCCAGCAGCCGGGATGATCGGACAGGGATTAATGAAAAACTGTTTTTT
TRBD2	TRBV28	17	TRBJ2-5	.	CASSPIAGGIAAETQYF	TGTGCCAGCAGTCCTATAGCGGGAGGGATCGCCGCGGAGACCCAGTACTTC
.	TRBV5-7	13	TRBJ2-4	.	CASSSSVGPIQYF	TGTGCCAGCAGCTCGTCCGTCGGGCCCATTCAGTACTTC